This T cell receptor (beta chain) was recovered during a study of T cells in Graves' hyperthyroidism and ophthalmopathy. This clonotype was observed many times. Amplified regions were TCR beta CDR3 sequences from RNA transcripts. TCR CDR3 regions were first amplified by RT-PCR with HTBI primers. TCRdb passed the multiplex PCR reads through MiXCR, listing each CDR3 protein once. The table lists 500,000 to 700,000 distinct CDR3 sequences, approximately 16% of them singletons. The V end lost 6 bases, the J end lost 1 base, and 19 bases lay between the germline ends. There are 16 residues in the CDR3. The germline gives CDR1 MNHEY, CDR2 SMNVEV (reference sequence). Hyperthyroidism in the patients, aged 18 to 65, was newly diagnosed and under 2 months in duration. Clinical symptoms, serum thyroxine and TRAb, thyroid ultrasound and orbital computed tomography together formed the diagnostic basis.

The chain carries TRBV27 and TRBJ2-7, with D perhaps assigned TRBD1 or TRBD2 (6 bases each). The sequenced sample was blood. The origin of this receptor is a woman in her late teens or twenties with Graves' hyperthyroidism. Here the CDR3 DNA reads TGTGCCAGCAGGGGGGGACACTCCGTGCGTTCCTACGAGCAGTACTTC. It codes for CASRGGHSVRSYEQYF.